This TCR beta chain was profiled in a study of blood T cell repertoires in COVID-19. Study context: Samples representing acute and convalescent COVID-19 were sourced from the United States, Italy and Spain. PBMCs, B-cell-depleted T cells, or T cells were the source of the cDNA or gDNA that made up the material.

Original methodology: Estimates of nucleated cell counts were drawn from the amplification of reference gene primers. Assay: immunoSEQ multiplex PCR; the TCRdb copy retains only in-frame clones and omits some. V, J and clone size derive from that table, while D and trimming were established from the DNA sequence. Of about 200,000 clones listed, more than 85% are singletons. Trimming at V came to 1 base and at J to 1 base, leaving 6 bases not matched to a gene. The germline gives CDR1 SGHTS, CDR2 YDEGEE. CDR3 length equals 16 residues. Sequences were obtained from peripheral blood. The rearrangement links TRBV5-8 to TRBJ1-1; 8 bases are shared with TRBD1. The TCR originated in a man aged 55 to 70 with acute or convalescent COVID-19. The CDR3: CASSLWTGTKNTEAFF. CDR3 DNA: TGTGCCAGCAGCTTGTGGACAGGGACGAAGAACACTGAAGCTTTCTTT.